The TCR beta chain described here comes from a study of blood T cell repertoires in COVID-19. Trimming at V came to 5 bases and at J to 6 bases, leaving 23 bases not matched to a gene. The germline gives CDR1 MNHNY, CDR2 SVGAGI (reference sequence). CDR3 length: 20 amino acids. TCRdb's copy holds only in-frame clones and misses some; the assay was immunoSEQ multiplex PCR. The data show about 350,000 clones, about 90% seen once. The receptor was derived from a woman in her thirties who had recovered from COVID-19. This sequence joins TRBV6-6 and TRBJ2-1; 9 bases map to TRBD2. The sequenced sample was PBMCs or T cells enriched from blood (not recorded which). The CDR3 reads CASSLGTPGLAVQGSNEQFF. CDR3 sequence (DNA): TGTGCCAGCAGTCTCGGAACACCGGGACTAGCAGTTCAGGGGTCCAATGAGCAGTTCTTC.